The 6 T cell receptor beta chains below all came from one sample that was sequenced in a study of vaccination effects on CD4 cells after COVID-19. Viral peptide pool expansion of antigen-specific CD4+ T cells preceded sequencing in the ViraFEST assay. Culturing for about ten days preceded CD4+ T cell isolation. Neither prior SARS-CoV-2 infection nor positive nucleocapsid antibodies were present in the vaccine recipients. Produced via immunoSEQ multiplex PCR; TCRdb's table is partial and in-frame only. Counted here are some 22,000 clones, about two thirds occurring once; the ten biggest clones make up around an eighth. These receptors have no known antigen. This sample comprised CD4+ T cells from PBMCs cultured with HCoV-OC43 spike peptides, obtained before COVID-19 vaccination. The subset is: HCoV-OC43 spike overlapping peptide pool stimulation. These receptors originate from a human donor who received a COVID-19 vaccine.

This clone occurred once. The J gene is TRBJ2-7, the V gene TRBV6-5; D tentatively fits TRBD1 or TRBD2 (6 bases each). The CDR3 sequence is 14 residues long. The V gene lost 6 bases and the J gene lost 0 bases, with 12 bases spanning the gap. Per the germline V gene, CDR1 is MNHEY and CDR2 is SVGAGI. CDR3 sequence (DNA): TGTGCCAGCAGAACGGGGGCCCACTCCTACGAGCAGTACTTC. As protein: CASRTGAHSYEQYF.

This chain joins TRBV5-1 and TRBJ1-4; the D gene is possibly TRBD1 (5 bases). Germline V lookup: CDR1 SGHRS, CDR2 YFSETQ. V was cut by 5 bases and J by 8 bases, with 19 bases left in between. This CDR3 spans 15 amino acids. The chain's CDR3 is CASSPRAGSEEKLFF. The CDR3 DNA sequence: TGCGCCAGCAGTCCGCGGGCAGGGTCGGAGGAAAAACTGTTTTTT.

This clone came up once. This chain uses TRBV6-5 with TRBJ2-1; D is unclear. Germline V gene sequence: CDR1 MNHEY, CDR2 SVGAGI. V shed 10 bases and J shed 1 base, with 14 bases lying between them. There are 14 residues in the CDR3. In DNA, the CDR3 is TGTGCCACCCATCGGGCGGAATCCTACAATGAGCAGTTCTTC. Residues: CATHRAESYNEQFF.

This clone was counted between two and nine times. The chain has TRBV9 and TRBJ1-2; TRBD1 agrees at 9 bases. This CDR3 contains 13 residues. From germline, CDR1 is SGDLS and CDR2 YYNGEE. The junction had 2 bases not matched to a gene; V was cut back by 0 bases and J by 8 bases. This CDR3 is CASSVGDREGYTF. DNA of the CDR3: TGTGCCAGCAGCGTAGGGGACAGGGAAGGCTACACCTTC.

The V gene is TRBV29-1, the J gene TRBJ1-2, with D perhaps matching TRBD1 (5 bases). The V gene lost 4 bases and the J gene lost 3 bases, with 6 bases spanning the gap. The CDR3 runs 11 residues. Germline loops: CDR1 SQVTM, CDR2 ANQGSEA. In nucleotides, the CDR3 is TGCAGCGTTGGGGGGTACTATGGCTACACCTTC. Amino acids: CSVGGYYGYTF.

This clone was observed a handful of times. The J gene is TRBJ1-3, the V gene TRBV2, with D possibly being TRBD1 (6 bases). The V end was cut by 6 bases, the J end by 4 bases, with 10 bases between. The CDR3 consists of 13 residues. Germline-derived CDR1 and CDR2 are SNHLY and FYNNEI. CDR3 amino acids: CASSPDRGNTIYF. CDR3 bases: TGTGCCAGCAGCCCAGACAGGGGAAACACCATATATTTT.